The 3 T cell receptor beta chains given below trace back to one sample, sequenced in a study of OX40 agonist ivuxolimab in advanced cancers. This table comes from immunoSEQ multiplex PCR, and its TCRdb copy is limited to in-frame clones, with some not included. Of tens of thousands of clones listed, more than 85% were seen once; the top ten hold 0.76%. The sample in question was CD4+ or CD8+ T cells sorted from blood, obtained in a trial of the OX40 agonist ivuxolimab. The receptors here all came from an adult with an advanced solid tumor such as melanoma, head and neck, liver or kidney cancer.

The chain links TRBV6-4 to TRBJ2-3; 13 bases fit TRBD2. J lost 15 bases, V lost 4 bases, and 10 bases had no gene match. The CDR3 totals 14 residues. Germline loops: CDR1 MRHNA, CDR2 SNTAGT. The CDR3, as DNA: TGTGCCAGCAGTGCGAAACTAGCGGGAGGGCCTATTTATTTT. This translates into CASSAKLAGGPIYF.

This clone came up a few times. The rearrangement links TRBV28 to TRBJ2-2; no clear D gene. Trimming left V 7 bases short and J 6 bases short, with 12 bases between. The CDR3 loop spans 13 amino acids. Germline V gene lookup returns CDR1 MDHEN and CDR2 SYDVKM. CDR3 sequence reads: CASTGPHPGELFF. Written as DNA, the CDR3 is TGTGCCAGCACTGGCCCGCACCCCGGGGAGCTGTTTTTT.

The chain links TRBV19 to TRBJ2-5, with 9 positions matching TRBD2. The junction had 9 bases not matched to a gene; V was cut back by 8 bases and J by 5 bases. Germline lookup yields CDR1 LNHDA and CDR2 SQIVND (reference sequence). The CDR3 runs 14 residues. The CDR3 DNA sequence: TGTGCCAGTCAGCGGGCGGGAGGGGTGGAGACCCAGTACTTC. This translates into CASQRAGGVETQYF.